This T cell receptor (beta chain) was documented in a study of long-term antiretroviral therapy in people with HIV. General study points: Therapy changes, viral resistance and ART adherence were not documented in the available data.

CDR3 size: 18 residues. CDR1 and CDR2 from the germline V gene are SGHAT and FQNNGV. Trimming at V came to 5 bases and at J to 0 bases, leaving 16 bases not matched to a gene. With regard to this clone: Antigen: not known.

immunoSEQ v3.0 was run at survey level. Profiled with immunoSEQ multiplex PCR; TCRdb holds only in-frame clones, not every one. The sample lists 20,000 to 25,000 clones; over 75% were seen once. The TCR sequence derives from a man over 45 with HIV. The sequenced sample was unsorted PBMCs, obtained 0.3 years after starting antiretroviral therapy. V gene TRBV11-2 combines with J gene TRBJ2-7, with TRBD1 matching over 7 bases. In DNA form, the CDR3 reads TGTGCCAGCAGCCTTGGCGTTTACGGACAGGTAATCTCCTACGAGCAGTACTTC. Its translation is CASSLGVYGQVISYEQYF.